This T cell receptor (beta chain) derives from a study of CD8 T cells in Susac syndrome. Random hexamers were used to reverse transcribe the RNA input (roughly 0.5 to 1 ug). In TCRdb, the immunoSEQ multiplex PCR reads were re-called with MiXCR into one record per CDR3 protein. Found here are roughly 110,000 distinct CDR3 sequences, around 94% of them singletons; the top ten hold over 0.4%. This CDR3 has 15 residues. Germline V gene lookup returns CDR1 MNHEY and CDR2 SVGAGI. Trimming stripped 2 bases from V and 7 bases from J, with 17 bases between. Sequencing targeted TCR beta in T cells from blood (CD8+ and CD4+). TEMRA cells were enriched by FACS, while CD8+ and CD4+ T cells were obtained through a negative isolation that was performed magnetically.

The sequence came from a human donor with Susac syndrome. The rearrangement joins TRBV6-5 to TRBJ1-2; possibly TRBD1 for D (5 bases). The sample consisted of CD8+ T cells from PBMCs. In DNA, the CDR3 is TGTGCCAGCAGTTACGAGCCCGTGGGGACGGGTGGCTACACCTTC. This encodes CASSYEPVGTGGYTF.